This T cell receptor (beta chain) was recovered during a study of T cell repertoires in cytomegalovirus infection. As for the study in general: TCR beta signatures that were public indicated CMV infection and matching HLA type.

TCRdb reprocessed the reads with MiXCR, giving one entry per CDR3 protein. The sample lists 570,000 or so distinct CDR3 sequences; approximately 40% were seen once. This clonotype was counted a few times. Antigen specificity is unknown. This CDR3 has 12 residues. Germline V gene sequence: CDR1 SGHVS, CDR2 FQNEAQ. V dropped 5 bases and J dropped 7 bases, with 9 bases sitting between them. The sample here was cultured PBMCs, taken from culture after CMV antigen stimulation. The source of this sequence is a human donor in good health (CMV status not recorded). Some clones in this sample may be carry-over from other donors' samples. The chain uses TRBV7-8 and TRBJ2-1; D ambiguous. CDR3 amino acids: CASSQLRNEQFF. DNA for the CDR3: TGTGCCAGCAGCCAGCTAAGAAATGAGCAGTTCTTC.